This T cell receptor beta chain comes out of a study of response to subunit inactivated influenza vaccine. Overall study findings and caveats: Few additional T cells are recruited per seasonal influenza vaccination, authors suggested.

TCRdb re-called the RT-PCR reads through MiXCR, storing one row per CDR3 protein. This table holds 500,000 to 600,000 distinct CDR3 sequences, more than 15% found once. This clonotype occurred many times. Its antigen is as yet unknown. CDR1 and CDR2 from the germline V gene are SGDLS and YYNGEE. Trimming left V 6 bases short and J 2 bases short, with 1 base between. The CDR3 runs 10 residues. The V and J genes are TRBV9 and TRBJ2-3; unclear D gene. The sample consisted of CD4+ T cells sorted from PBMCs, taken 23 months after vaccination. This TCR was sampled from a man aged 45 to 75 who received an inactivated influenza vaccine. The CDR3 protein is CASNTDTQYF. In nucleotides, the CDR3 is TGTGCCAGCAACACAGATACGCAGTATTTT.